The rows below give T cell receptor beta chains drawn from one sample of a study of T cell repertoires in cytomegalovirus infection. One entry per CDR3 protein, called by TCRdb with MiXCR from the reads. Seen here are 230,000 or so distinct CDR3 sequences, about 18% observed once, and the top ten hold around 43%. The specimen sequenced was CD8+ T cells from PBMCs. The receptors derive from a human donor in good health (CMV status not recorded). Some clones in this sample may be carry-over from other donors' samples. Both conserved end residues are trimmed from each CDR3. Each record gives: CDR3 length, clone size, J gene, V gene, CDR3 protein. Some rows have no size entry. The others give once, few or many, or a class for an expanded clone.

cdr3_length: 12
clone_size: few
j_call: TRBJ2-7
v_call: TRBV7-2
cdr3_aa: ASSLARDIYEQY

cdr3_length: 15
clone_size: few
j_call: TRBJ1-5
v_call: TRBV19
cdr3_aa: ASSPPEGVLLNQPQH

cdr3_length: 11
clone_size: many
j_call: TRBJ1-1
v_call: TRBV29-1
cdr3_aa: SVTPDRVSEAF

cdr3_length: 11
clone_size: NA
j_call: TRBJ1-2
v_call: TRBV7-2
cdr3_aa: ANSLGENYGYT

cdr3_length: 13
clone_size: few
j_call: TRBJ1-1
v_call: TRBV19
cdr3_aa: ASSIDPGQDLEAF

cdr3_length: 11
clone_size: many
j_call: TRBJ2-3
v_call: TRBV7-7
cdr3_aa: ASSTQTTDTQY

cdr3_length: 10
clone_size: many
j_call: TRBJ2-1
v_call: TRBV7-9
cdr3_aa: ASSYADGEQF

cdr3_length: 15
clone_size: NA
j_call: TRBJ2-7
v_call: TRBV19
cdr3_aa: ASSIAGRLYGDYEQY

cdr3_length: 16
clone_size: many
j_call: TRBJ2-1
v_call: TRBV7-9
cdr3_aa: ASSRTSGGAGSYNEQF

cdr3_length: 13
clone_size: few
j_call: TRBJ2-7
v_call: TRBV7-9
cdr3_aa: ASSLGTSRPYEQY

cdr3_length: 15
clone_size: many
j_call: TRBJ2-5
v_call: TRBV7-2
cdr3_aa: ASSQSYRGLTKETQY

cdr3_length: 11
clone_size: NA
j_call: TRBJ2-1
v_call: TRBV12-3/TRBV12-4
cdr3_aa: ASSTSGPNEQF

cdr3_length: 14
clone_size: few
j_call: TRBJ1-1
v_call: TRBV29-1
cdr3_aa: SVGGRGTGGGTEAF

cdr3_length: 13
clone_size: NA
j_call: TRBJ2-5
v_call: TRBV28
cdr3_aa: ASSLLGARGETQY

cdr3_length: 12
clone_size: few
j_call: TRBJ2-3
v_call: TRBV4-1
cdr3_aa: ASSQEDVTDTQY

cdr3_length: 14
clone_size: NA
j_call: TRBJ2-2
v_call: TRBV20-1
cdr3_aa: SARQTGTGFPGELF

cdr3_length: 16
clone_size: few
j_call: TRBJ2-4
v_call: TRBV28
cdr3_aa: ASSPGLSPILSKNIQY

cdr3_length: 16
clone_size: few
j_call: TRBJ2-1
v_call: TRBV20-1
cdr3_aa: SARNGLAGTRSYNEQF

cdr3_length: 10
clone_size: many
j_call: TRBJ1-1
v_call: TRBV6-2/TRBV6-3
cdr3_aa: ASSYEDTEAF

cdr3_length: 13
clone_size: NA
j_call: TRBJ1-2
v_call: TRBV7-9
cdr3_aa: ASSLLEQVNYGYT

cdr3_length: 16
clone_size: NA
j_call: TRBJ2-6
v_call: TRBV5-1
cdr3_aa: ASSSSWTVYSGANVLT

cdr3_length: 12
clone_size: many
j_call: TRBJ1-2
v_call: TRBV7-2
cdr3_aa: ASSQTTRTMGYT

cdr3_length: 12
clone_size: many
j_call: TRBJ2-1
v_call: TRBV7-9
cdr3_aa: ASSPGQGPPEQF

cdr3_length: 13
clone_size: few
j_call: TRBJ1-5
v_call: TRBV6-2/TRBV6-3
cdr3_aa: ASSRDPYSNQPQH

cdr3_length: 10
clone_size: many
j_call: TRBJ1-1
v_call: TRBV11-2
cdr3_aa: ASSSPILEAF

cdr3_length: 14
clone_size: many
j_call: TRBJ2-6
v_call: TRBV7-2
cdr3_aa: ASSYVGVSGANVLT

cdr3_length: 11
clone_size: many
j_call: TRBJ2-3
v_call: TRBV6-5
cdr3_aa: ASSYKAGDTQY

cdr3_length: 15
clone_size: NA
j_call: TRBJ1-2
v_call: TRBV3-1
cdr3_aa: ASSQGLPGRTNYGYT

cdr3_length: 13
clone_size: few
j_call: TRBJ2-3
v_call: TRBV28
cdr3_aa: ASSLFGGAPDTQY